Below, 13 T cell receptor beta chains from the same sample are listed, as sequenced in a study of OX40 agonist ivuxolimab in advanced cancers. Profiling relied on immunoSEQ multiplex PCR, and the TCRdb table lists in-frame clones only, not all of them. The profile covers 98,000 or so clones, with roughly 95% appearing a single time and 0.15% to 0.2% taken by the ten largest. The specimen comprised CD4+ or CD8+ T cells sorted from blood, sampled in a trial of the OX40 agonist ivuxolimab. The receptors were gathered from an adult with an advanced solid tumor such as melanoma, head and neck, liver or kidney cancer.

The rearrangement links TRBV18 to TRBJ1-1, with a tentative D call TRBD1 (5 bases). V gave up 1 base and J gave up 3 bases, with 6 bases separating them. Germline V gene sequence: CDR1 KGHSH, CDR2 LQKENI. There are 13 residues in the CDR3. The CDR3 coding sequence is TGTGCCAGCTCACCACAGGGGTACACTGAAGCTTTCTTT. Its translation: CASSPQGYTEAFF.

Written as DNA, the CDR3 is TGTGCCAGTAGTTTCGAAAAGGGTTATTACACTGAAGCTTTCTTT. The encoded protein is CASSFEKGYYTEAFF. The chain combines TRBV19 with TRBJ1-1; D not certain. Germline assignment: CDR1 LNHDA and CDR2 SQIVND (reference sequence). V was clipped by 5 bases and J by 3 bases, with 16 bases between them. This CDR3 spans 15 amino acids.

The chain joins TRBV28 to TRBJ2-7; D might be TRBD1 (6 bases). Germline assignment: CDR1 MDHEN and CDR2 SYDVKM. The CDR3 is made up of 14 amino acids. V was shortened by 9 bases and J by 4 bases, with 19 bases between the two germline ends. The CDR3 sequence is CASARQAGFYEQYF. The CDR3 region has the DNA TGTGCCAGTGCGAGACAGGCGGGCTTTTACGAGCAGTACTTC.

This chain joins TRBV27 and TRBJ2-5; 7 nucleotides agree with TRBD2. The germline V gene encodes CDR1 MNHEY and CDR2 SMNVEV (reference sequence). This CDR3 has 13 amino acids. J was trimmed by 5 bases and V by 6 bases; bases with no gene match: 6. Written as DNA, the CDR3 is TGTGCCAGCAGGGGAGGGGCTGGGGAGACCCAGTACTTC. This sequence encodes CASRGGAGETQYF.

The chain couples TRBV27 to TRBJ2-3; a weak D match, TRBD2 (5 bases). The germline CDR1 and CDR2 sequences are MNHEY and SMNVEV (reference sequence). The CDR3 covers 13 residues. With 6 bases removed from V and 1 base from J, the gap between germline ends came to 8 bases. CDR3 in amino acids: CASRLSGTDTQYF. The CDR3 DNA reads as TGTGCCAGCAGGCTTAGCGGCACAGATACGCAGTATTTT.

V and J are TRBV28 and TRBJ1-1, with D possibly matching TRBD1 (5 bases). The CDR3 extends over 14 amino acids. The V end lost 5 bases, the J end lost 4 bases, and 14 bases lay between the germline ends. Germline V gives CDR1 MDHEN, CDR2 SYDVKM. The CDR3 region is CASSSRAWATEAFF. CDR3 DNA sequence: TGTGCCAGCAGTAGCAGGGCCTGGGCCACTGAAGCTTTCTTT.

The CDR3 loop reads CASSKGPAYEQYF. DNA of the CDR3: TGTGCCAGCAGTAAGGGACCCGCCTACGAGCAGTACTTC. The chain links TRBV28 to TRBJ2-7, with D possibly being TRBD1 or TRBD2 (5 bases each). CDR1 MDHEN and CDR2 SYDVKM come from the germline V gene. V lost 5 bases, J lost 2 bases, and 10 bases lay in between. There are 13 residues in the CDR3.

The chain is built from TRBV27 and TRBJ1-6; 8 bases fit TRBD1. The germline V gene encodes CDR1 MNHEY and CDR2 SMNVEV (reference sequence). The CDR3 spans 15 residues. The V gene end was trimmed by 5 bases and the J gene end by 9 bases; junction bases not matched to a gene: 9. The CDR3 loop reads CASSATGGRTSPLHF. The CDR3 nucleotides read TGTGCCAGCAGTGCCACAGGGGGTCGGACTTCACCCCTCCACTTT.

CDR3 residues: CASSPARDRPYEQYF. The CDR3 coding sequence is TGTGCCAGCAGCCCCGCCCGGGACAGACCCTACGAGCAGTACTTC. The chain is built from TRBV5-6 and TRBJ2-7, with 7 bases identical to TRBD1. The germline CDR1 and CDR2 sequences are SGHDT and YYEEEE. Trimming took 4 bases from V and 2 from J; bases not matched to a gene: 9. The length of the CDR3 is 15 residues. Variable domain in full (rest from reference TRBV5-6 and TRBJ2-7): DAGVTQSPTHLIKTRGQQVTLRCSPKSGHDTVSWYQQALGQGPQFIFQYYEEEERQRGNFPDRFSGHQFPNYSSELNVNALLLGDSALYLCASSPARDRPYEQYFGPGTRLTVT.

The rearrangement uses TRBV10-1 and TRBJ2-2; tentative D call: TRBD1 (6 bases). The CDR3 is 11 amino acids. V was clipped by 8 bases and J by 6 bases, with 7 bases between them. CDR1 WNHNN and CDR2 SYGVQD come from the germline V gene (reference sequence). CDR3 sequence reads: CASQGSGELFF. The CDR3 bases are TGCGCCAGCCAGGGGTCCGGGGAGCTGTTTTTT.

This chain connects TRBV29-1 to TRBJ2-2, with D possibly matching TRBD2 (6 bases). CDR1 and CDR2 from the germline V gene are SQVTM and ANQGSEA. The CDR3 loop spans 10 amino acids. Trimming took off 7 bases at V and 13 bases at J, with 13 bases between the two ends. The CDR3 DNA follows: TGCAGCGCTCGACGGGGGACGCTGTTTTTT. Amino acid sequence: CSARRGTLFF.

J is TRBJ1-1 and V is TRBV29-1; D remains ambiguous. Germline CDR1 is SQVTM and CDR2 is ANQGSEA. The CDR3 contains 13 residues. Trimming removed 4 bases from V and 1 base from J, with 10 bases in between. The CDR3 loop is CSVAEFGNTEAFF. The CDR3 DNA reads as TGCAGCGTTGCTGAATTTGGGAACACTGAAGCTTTCTTT. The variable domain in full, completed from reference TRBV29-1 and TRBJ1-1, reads SAVISQKPSRDICQRGTSLTIQCQVDSQVTMMFWYRQQPGQSLTLIATANQGSEATYESGFVIDKFPISRPNLTFSTLTVSNMSPEDSSIYLCSVAEFGNTEAFFGQGTRLTVV.

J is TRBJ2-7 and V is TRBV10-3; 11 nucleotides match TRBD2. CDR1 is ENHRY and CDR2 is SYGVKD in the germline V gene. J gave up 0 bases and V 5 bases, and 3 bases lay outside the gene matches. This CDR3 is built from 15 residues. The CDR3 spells CAISSTSGSSYEQYF. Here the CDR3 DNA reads TGTGCCATCAGTTCTACTAGCGGGAGCTCCTACGAGCAGTACTTC.